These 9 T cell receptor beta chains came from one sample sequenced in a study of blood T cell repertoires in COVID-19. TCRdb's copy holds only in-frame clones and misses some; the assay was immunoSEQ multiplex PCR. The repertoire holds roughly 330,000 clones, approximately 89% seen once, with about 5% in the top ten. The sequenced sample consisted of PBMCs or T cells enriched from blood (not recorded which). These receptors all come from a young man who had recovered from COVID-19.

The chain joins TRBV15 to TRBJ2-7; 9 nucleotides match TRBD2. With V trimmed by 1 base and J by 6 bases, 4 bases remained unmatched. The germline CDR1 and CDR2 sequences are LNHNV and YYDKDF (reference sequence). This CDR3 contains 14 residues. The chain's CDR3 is CATSRGAGGGEQYF. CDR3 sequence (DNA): TGTGCCACCAGCAGAGGAGCGGGGGGAGGCGAGCAGTACTTC.

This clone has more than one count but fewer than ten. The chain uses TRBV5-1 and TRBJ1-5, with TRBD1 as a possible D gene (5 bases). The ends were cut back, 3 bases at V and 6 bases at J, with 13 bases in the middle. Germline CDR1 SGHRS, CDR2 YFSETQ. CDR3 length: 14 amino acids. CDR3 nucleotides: TGCGCCAGCAGCTCCGGGGGGGGGAGTCAGCCCCAGCATTTT. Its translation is CASSSGGGSQPQHF.

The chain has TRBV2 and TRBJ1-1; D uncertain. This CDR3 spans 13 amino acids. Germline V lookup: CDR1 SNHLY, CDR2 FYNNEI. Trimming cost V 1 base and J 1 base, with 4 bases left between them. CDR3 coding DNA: TGTGCCAGCAGTGAAGAGAGGAACACTGAAGCTTTCTTT. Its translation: CASSEERNTEAFF.

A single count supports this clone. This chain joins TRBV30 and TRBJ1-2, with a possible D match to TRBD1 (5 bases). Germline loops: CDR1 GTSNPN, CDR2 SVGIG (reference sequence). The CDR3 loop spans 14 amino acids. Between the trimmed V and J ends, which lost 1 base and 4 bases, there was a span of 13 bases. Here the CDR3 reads CAWSEGAGVYGYTF. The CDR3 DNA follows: TGTGCCTGGAGTGAAGGGGCGGGAGTCTATGGCTACACCTTC.

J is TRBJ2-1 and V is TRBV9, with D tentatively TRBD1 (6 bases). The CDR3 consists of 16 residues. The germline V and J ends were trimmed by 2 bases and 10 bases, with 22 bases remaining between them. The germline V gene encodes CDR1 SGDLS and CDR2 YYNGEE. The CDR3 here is CASSVGTQKAHGEQFF. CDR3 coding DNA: TGTGCCAGCAGCGTCGGGACACAAAAGGCCCATGGGGAGCAGTTCTTC.

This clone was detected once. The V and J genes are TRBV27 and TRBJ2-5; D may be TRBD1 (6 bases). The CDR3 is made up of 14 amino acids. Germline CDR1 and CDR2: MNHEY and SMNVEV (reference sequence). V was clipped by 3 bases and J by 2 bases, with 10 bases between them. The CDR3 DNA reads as TGTGCCAGCAGTTTTACAGGGACACAAGAGACCCAGTACTTC. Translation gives CASSFTGTQETQYF.

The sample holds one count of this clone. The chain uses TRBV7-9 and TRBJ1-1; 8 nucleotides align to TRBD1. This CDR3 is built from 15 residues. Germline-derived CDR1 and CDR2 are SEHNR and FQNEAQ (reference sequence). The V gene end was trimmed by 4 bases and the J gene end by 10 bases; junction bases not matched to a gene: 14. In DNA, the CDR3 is TGTGCCAGCAGCTACTTAGTAGGACAGGGATGGGTAGCTTTCTTT. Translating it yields CASSYLVGQGWVAFF.

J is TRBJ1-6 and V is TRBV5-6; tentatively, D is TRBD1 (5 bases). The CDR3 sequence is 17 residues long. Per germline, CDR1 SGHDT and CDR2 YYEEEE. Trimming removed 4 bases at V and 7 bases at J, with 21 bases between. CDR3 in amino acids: CASSEGRGRTGNSPLHF. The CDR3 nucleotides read TGTGCCAGCAGCGAAGGGCGGGGACGCACGGGCAATTCACCCCTCCACTTT.

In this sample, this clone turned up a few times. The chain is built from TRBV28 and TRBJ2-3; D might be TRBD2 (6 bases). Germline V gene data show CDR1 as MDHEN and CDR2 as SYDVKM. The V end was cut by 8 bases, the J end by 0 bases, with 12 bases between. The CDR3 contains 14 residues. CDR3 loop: CASRDFGSTDTQYF. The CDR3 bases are TGTGCCAGCCGGGACTTTGGGAGCACAGATACGCAGTATTTT.